The entry below gives a single T cell receptor beta chain sequence along with its context. This entry belongs to a study of shared clonotypes between healthy human individuals. The CDR3 covers 19 residues. CDR1 is MDHEN, CDR2 SYDVKM, per germline. Losses at the gene ends were 2 bases for V and 5 bases for J; bases not matched to a gene: 14. Every contributor of samples was a Caucasian grown-up residing in Nashville, Tennessee. Clones were sequenced by immunoSEQ multiplex PCR, and TCRdb holds only the in-frame ones, with some missing. The sample has approximately 330,000 clones, around 67% seen once; the top ten hold 8.5% to 12%.

The chain has TRBV28 and TRBJ2-1; 11 bases agree with TRBD2. The sequenced material came from memory CD4+ T cells sorted from blood. Subset specified: CD45RA-negative fraction. The receptor comes from a man aged 25 to 40 in good health. Written as DNA, the CDR3 is TGTGCCAGCAGTTTACTCAGTTTAGCGGGAGGGCGACCTCACAATGAGCAGTTCTTC. It specifies CASSLLSLAGGRPHNEQFF.